The source of this T cell receptor beta chain is a study of blood T cell repertoires in COVID-19. Background on the study: Sample material is recorded as cDNA or gDNA derived from T cells, B-cell-depleted T cells, or PBMCs.

This table comes from immunoSEQ multiplex PCR, and its TCRdb copy is limited to in-frame clones, with some not included. The table has nearly 300,000 clones, nearly 90% seen once; the top ten hold 2.9%. The J segment lost 8 bases and the V segment lost 0 bases, leaving 8 bases of the junction unmatched. The CDR3 runs to 16 residues. Germline values: CDR1 MGHRA, CDR2 YSYEKL. Ages ranged from about 18 to 89 years, with residence in approximately 23 US areas. Sequencing used PBMCs or T cells enriched from blood (not recorded which). The receptor was isolated from a woman aged 45-59 years who had been exposed to COVID-19. The chain links TRBV4-1 to TRBJ1-4; 8 nucleotides line up with TRBD1. The CDR3 nucleotides read TGCGCCAGCAGCCAAGAGCGAACAGGGGGTCACGAAAAACTGTTTTTT. Translation: CASSQERTGGHEKLFF.